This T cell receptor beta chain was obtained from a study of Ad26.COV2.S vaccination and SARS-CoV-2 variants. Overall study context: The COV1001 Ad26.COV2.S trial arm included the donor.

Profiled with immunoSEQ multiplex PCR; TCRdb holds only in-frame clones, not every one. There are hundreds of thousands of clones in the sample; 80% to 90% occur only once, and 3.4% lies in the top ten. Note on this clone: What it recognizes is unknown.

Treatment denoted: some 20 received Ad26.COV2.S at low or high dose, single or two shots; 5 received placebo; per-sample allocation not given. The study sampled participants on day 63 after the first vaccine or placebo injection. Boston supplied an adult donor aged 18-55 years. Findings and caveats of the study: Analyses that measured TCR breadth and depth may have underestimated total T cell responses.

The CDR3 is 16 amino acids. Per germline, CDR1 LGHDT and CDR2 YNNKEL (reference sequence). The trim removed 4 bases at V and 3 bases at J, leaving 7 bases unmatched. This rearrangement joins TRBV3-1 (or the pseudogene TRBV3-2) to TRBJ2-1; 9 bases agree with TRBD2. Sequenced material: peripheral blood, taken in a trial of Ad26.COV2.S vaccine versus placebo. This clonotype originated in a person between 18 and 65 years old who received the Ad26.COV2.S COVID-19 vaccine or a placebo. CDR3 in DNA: TGTGCCAGCAGCCCTATGCGTAGCGGGGGCTACAATGAGCAGTTCTTC. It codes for CASSPMRSGGYNEQFF.